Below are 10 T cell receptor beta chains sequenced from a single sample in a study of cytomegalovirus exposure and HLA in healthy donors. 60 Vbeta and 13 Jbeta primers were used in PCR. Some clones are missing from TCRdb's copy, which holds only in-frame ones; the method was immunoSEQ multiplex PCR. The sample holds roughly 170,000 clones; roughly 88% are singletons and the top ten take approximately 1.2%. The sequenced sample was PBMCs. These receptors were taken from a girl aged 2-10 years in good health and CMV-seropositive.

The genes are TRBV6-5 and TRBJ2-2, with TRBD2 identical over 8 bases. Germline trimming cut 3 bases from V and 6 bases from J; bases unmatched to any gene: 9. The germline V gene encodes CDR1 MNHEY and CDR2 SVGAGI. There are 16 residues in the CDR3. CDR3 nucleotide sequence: TGTGCCAGCAGTTATTGGGGACTAGGCAGGTCCGGGGAGCTGTTTTTT. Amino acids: CASSYWGLGRSGELFF.

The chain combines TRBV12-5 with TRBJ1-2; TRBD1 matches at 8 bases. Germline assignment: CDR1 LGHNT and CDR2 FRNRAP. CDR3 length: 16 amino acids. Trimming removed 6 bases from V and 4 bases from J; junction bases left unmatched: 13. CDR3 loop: CASGRAGTGARYGYTF. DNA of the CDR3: TGTGCTAGTGGACGAGCCGGGACAGGAGCTCGCTATGGCTACACCTTC.

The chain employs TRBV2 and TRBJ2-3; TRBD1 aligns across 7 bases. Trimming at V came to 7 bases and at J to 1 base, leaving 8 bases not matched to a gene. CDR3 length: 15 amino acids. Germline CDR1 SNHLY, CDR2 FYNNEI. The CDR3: CASTEGQARTDTQYF. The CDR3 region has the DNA TGTGCCAGCACGGAAGGACAGGCCCGCACAGATACGCAGTATTTT. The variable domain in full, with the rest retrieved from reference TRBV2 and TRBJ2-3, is EPEVTQTPSHQVTQMGQEVILRCVPISNHLYFYWYRQILGQKVEFLVSFYNNEISEKSEIFDDQFSVERPDGSNFTLKIRSTKLEDSAMYFCASTEGQARTDTQYFGPGTRLTVL.

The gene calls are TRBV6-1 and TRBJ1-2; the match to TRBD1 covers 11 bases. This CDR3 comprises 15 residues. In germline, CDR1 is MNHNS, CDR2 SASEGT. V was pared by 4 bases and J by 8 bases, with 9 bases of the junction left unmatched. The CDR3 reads CASSGSSGQGGGYTF. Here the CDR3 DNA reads TGTGCCAGCAGTGGTTCCTCGGGACAGGGGGGCGGCTACACCTTC.

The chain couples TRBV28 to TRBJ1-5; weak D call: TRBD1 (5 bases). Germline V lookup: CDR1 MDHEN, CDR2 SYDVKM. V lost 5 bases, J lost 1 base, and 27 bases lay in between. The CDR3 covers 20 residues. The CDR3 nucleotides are TGTGCCAGCAGTCCTCGCCCACCTGGCCCATTCAAGGGGAGCAATCAGCCCCAGCATTTT. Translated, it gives CASSPRPPGPFKGSNQPQHF. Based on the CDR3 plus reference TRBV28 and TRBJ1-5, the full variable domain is DVKVTQSSRYLVKRTGEKVFLECVQDMDHENMFWYRQDPGLGLRLIYFSYDVKMKEKGDIPEGYSVSREKKERFSLILESASTNQTSMYLCASSPRPPGPFKGSNQPQHFGDGTRLSIL.

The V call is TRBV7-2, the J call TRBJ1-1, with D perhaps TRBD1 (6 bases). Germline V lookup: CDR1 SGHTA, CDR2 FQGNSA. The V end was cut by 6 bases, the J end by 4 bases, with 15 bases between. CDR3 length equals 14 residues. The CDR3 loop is CASRYQGIGTEAFF. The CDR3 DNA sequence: TGTGCCAGCAGGTATCAGGGGATAGGCACTGAAGCTTTCTTT.

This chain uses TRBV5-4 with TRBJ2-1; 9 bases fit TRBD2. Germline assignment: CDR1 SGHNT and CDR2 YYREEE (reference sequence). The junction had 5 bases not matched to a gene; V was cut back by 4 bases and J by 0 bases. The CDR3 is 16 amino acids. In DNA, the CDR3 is TGTGCCAGCAGCGTACCTAGCGGGGACTCCTACAATGAGCAGTTCTTC. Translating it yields CASSVPSGDSYNEQFF.

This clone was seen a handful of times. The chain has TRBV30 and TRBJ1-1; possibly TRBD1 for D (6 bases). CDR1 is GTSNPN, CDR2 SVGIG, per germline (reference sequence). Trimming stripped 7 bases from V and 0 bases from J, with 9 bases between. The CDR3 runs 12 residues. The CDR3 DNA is TGTGCCTTCAGGGGTTTGAACACTGAAGCTTTCTTT. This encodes CAFRGLNTEAFF.

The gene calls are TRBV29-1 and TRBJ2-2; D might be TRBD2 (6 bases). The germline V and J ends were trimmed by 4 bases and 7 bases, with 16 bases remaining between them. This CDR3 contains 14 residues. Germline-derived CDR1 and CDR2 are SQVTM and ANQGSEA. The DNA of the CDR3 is TGCAGCGTTGGGCCGGGGGTTAGTAACGGGGAGCTGTTTTTT. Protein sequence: CSVGPGVSNGELFF.

As DNA, the CDR3 is TGCGCCAGCAGCTTGGCTAGCTACAATGAGCAGTTCTTC. Amino acid sequence: CASSLASYNEQFF. The chain joins TRBV5-1 to TRBJ2-1; D not resolved. Trimming cost V 0 bases and J 3 bases, with 4 bases left between them. Germline V gene sequence: CDR1 SGHRS, CDR2 YFSETQ. CDR3 size: 13 residues.